This T cell receptor beta chain was captured by sequencing in a study of T cells in Graves' hyperthyroidism and ophthalmopathy. TCR beta CDR3 sequences were amplified from RNA transcripts. A first-round RT-PCR of the TCR CDR3 used the HTBI primer set. TCRdb recomputed calls from the multiplex PCR reads with MiXCR, one row per CDR3 protein. The sample has 270,000 or so distinct CDR3 sequences; roughly 15% are singletons. This clonotype was seen repeatedly, ten times or more. Between the trimmed V and J ends, which lost 1 base and 5 bases, there was a span of 12 bases. The CDR3 is 15 amino acids. Germline V gene data show CDR1 as MNHEY and CDR2 as SMNVEV (reference sequence).

The sample comprised blood. The sequence was collected from a woman aged 45-65 years with Graves' hyperthyroidism that later progressed to Graves' ophthalmopathy. The rearrangement links TRBV27 to TRBJ2-1, with D possibly TRBD2 on 6 matching bases. DNA of the CDR3: TGTGCCAGCAGTTTATGGGGCGGGACTGACAATGAGCAGTTCTTC. This codes for CASSLWGGTDNEQFF.